Detailed here is one T cell receptor (beta chain). Its cognate antigen is unknown. This record comes from a study of blood T cells in healthy people across ages. V lost 7 bases to trimming and J lost 4 bases, with 16 bases between them. The CDR3 totals 13 residues. CDR1 SQVTM and CDR2 ANQGSEA come from the germline V gene. Study-wide results and limits: As naive T cell percentage varied, TCR beta diversity correlated strongly with it. Roughly linearly, TCR beta diversity per million T cells fell as age increased. Donor CMV status was unknown, possibly confounding expanded clonotype changes.

A second PCR, run for roughly 7 to 11 cycles, used a sample-barcoded 5' primer plus a J-beta primer mix. Tags on each cDNA molecule came from a template-switch adaptor with 12 random nucleotides. TCRdb used MiXCR to reprocess the 5' RACE reads, holding one entry per CDR3 protein. The top ten hold over 25% of the sample, which has 270,000 or so distinct CDR3 sequences, roughly 26% seen once. Material for sequencing was blood. This chain uses TRBV29-1 with TRBJ1-1; D gene uncertain. This clonotype was sampled from a woman aged 70-85 years in good health. CDR3: CSAGGVASTEAFF. The CDR3 DNA reads TGCAGCGCCGGTGGGGTTGCTAGCACTGAAGCTTTCTTT.